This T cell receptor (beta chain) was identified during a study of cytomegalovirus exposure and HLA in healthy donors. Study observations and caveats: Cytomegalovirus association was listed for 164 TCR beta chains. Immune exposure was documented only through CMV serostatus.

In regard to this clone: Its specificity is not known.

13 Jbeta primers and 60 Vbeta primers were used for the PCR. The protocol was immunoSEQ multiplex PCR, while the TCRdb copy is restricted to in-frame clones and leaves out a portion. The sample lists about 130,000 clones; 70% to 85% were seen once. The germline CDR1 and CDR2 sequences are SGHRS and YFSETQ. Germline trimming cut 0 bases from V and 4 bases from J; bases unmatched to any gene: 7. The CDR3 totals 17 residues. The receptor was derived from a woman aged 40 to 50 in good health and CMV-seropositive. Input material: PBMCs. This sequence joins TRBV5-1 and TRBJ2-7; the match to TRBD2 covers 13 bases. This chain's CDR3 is CASSLGGTSGTSYEQYF. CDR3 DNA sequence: TGCGCCAGCAGCTTGGGGGGGACTAGCGGGACTTCGTACGAGCAGTACTTC.